This TCR beta chain is from a study of identical twins. The study, taken as a whole, reports: Out-of-frame alpha sequences common to twins were enriched for low generation probability. Among monozygotic twins, out-of-frame TCR alpha sharing exceeded what models predicted. For cord blood, abundant beta clonotypes had fewer insertions, unlike memory repertoires, which showed none.

For this clonotype: Its antigen remains unknown.

The cDNA had a unique molecular identifier and a template-switch universal primer site. TCRdb fed the 5' RACE reads into MiXCR, producing one record per CDR3 protein. The data contain 1.5 million to 2 million distinct CDR3 sequences, less than 40% of them singletons. The trim removed 4 bases at V and 2 bases at J, leaving 7 bases unmatched. Germline CDR1 SGHRS, CDR2 YFSETQ. This CDR3 is built from 15 residues. The rearrangement links TRBV5-1 to TRBJ2-3; TRBD1 aligns across 7 bases. This receptor was obtained from a newborn girl in good health. Sequencing was carried out using cord blood. In DNA form, the CDR3 reads TGCGCCAGCAGCCAACAGGGGCCTTTCACAGATACGCAGTATTTT. It codes for CASSQQGPFTDTQYF.